This is a list of T cell receptor beta chains from one sample in a study of blood T cell repertoires in COVID-19. Assay: immunoSEQ multiplex PCR; the TCRdb copy retains only in-frame clones and omits some. The sample lists approximately 340,000 clones; roughly 89% were seen once. Sequenced input: peripheral blood. The origin of the receptors is a man under 40 with COVID-19, enrolled during active disease. CDR3s include the opening cysteine and the closing phenylalanine or tryptophan. D genes are given only for firm matches. A row's size may be missing; if present it is once, few, many or a size class.

>TRBJ1-1|16|TRBV2|TRBD1|.
TGTGCCAGCAGTGAACGTCCGACAGGGGCGAACACTGAAGCTTTCTTT
CASSERPTGANTEAFF
>TRBJ2-1|15|TRBV28|TRBD2|.
TGTGCCAGCATCTATAGCGGGAGTGCCTACAATGAGCAGTTCTTC
CASIYSGSAYNEQFF
>TRBJ2-3|14|TRBV7-2|.|.
TGTGCCAGCAGCTTAGATTCTCTTCGGGATACGCAGTATTTT
CASSLDSLRDTQYF
>TRBJ1-1|17|TRBV5-8|TRBD1|.
TGTGCCAGCAGCCGCCGAGCCAGGACAGGATCGAACACTGAAGCTTTCTTT
CASSRRARTGSNTEAFF
>TRBJ2-7|14|TRBV18|TRBD1|.
TGTGCCAGCTCACCAGGGACAGAGACCTACGAGCAGTACTTC
CASSPGTETYEQYF
>TRBJ1-2|14|TRBV28|.|.
TGTGCCAGCAGCATCGGACAGTGGGGCTATGGCTACACCTTC
CASSIGQWGYGYTF
>TRBJ2-5|14|TRBV18|.|.
TGTGCCAGCTCACCAAGGCAGGGCCAAGAGACCCAGTACTTC
CASSPRQGQETQYF
>TRBJ2-7|15|TRBV7-6|.|.
TGTGCCAGCAGCTTAGGGGGCCCTACCTCCTACGAGCAGTACTTC
CASSLGGPTSYEQYF
>TRBJ2-3|19|TRBV4-3|TRBD2|.
TGCGCCAGCAGCCAAGAGTTCCACGGGGGGAAAACTAGCACAGATACGCAGTATTTT
CASSQEFHGGKTSTDTQYF
>TRBJ2-7|13|TRBV6-5|.|.
TGTGCCAGCAGTTCGACAGGCCCCTACGAGCAGTACTTC
CASSSTGPYEQYF
>TRBJ1-1|12|TRBV19|.|.
TGTGCCAGTAGTATCGGGAACACTGAAGCTTTCTTT
CASSIGNTEAFF
>TRBJ1-1|11|TRBV6-5|.|once
TGTGCCAGCATCCCGGTGGGGAGAGCTTTCTTT
CASIPVGRAFF
>TRBJ1-2|15|TRBV7-9|.|.
TGTGCCAGCAGCTTAGCGCGCTCGACCGGGGATGGCTACACCTTC
CASSLARSTGDGYTF
>TRBJ1-5|14|TRBV6-5|.|.
TGTGCCAGCAGTTATTACGGGGGCAATCAGCCCCAGCATTTT
CASSYYGGNQPQHF
>TRBJ1-3|15|TRBV3-1/TRBV3-2|.|many
TGTGCCAGCAGTATCACAGGGAACTCTGGAAACACCATATATTTT
CASSITGNSGNTIYF
>TRBJ1-2|16|TRBV18|TRBD1|.
TGTGCCAGCTCACCGGAGCCCGGGACAGGGAACTATGGCTACACCTTC
CASSPEPGTGNYGYTF
>TRBJ1-5|15|TRBV3-1/TRBV3-2|TRBD1|few
TGTGCCAGCAGCCAAGGGACAGGTAGCAATCAGCCCCAGCATTTT
CASSQGTGSNQPQHF
>TRBJ2-3|17|TRBV4-2|TRBD2|few
TGTGCCAGCAGCCACACCGGGACTAGCGGGGGTGCATATACGCAGTATTTT
CASSHTGTSGGAYTQYF
>TRBJ2-7|15|TRBV10-2|.|.
TGCGCCAGCAATGAAGGGGTAACTTGGTCCTACGAGCAGTACTTC
CASNEGVTWSYEQYF
>TRBJ1-4|15|TRBV28|TRBD1|.
TGTGCCAGCAGTCCCCTGGACAGGGGTGGTGAAAAACTGTTTTTT
CASSPLDRGGEKLFF
>TRBJ1-5|13|TRBV28|.|.
TGTGCCAGCACCCAGGGGTGGGGTCAGCCCCAGCATTTT
CASTQGWGQPQHF
>TRBJ2-1|15|TRBV5-8|TRBD2|.
TGTGCCAGCAGCTTGGGCAGCGGGGGGTGGAATGAGCAGTTCTTC
CASSLGSGGWNEQFF
>TRBJ1-1|14|TRBV5-1|.|.
TGCGCCAGCAGCGCCCAGGGGATGAACACTGAAGCTTTCTTT
CASSAQGMNTEAFF
>TRBJ1-5|15|TRBV5-4|.|.
TGTGCCAGCAGCTCAGGAGGTGGAGGGGATCAGCCCCAGCATTTT
CASSSGGGGDQPQHF
>TRBJ1-2|12|TRBV6-1|.|.
TGTGCCAGCACCCACGGGGATTATGGCTACACCTTC
CASTHGDYGYTF
>TRBJ2-3|18|TRBV14|.|.
TGTGCCAGCAGCCAAGATCGATGGGTAGCTAGCGGCACAGATACGCAGTATTTT
CASSQDRWVASGTDTQYF
>TRBJ1-4|16|TRBV7-9|.|.
TGTGCCAGCAGCCCCCCTTTTAGGGGAACTAATGAAAAACTGTTTTTT
CASSPPFRGTNEKLFF
>TRBJ1-5|17|TRBV27|.|.
TGTGCCAGCAGTTTAAATAGTCAGAGGCTTAATAATCAGCCCCAGCATTTT
CASSLNSQRLNNQPQHF
>TRBJ1-1|14|TRBV3-1/TRBV3-2|.|.
TGTGCCAGCAGCCAGAGGGACACCAACACTGAAGCTTTCTTT
CASSQRDTNTEAFF
>TRBJ2-4|15|TRBV27|.|.
TGTGCCAGCAGTTTTAGGGGACTAGCCAAAAACATTCAGTACTTC
CASSFRGLAKNIQYF
>TRBJ2-1|15|TRBV11-3|TRBD2|.
TGTGCCAGCAGCTTTAGCGGGAGCCCGTGGGATGAGCAGTTCTTC
CASSFSGSPWDEQFF
>TRBJ2-3|17|TRBV9|TRBD1|.
TGTGCCAGCAGCATCCGCCGGGACAGGATTGTGGCAGATACGCAGTATTTT
CASSIRRDRIVADTQYF
>TRBJ2-7|15|TRBV28|TRBD1|.
TGTGCCAGCAGTTTAGCAAGGGGACAGGGTTACGAGCAGTACTTC
CASSLARGQGYEQYF
>TRBJ2-3|15|TRBV5-4|.|.
TGTGCCAGCAGCCGCCCGGGACTGATCACAGATACGCAGTATTTT
CASSRPGLITDTQYF
>TRBJ2-1|12|TRBV27|TRBD1|once
TGTGCCAGCAAACAGAACCGGGACAGCACCTTCTTC
CASKQNRDSTFF